This TCR beta chain was found in a study of cytomegalovirus exposure and HLA in healthy donors. 60 Vbeta and 13 Jbeta primers were used in PCR. Produced via immunoSEQ multiplex PCR; TCRdb's table is partial and in-frame only. In the table there are 140,000 to 150,000 clones, over 75% of which are singletons. V was clipped by 2 bases and J by 0 bases, with 12 bases between them. The CDR3 extends over 16 amino acids. Germline assignment: CDR1 SGHAT and CDR2 FQNNGV. This chain uses TRBV11-2 with TRBJ2-3; D not certain. The sequence derives from a man aged 35-49 years in good health and CMV-seronegative. Source material: PBMCs. The CDR3 here is CASSLWRETSTDTQYF. CDR3 nucleotide sequence: TGTGCCAGCAGCTTATGGAGAGAAACTAGCACAGATACGCAGTATTTT.